A single sample gave rise to the 12 T cell receptor beta chains below, sequenced in a study of metastatic and nonmetastatic thyroid tumors. Every patient underwent thyroid surgery untreated. TCRdb re-analyzed the PCR reads using MiXCR. The sample carries some 35,000 clones, under 30% recorded once. The sample consisted of blood. These receptor sequences come from a male donor with papillary thyroid cancer or a benign thyroid nodule (not recorded which). Some clones in this sample may be carry-over from other donors' samples.

The genes are TRBV3-1 and TRBJ1-2; D unclear. This CDR3 comprises 13 residues. Germline V gene lookup returns CDR1 LGHDT and CDR2 YNNKEL (reference sequence). V dropped 0 bases and J dropped 4 bases, with 6 bases sitting between them. Here the CDR3 reads CASSQEGVYGYTF. Here the CDR3 DNA reads TGTGCCAGCAGCCAAGAAGGTGTCTATGGCTACACCTTC. Using reference TRBV3-1 and TRBJ1-2 for the parts outside the CDR3, the full variable domain is DTAVSQTPKYLVTQMGNDKSIKCEQNLGHDTMYWYKQDSKKFLKIMFSYNNKELIINETVPNRFSPKSPDKAHLNLHINSLELGDSAVYFCASSQEGVYGYTFGSGTRLTVV.

This clone counts as medium-sized. The chain combines TRBV27 with TRBJ2-7, with D hard to call. Trimming left V 2 bases short and J 3 bases short, with 17 bases between. Germline CDR1 is MNHEY and CDR2 is SMNVEV (reference sequence). The CDR3 loop spans 16 amino acids. The CDR3 protein is CASSLRRRLGGYEQYF. The CDR3 nucleotides read TGTGCCAGCAGTTTAAGAAGGCGGTTGGGTGGCTACGAGCAGTACTTC.

This clone is medium-sized in the sample. The chain carries TRBV5-6 and TRBJ2-3; 8 bases are a match to TRBD2. After removal of 4 bases from V and 13 bases from J, the junction contained 11 bases not matched to a gene. The CDR3 loop spans 13 amino acids. Germline-derived CDR1 and CDR2 are SGHDT and YYEEEE. Here the CDR3 reads CASSPPGLVVEYF. The CDR3, as DNA: TGTGCCAGCAGCCCACCGGGACTAGTTGTTGAGTATTTT.

Sample share makes this clone medium-sized. The chain has TRBV6-1 and TRBJ2-7; tentative D call: TRBD1 (6 bases). The CDR3 length is 14 residues. Germline V gene data show CDR1 as MNHNS and CDR2 as SASEGT. V dropped 6 bases and J dropped 2 bases, with 14 bases sitting between them. CDR3 sequence reads: CASSSLGTTYEQYF. The CDR3 coding sequence is TGTGCCAGCAGCAGCCTCGGGACAACCTACGAGCAGTACTTC.

This clone is judged medium-sized. This chain joins TRBV12-3 or TRBV12-4 and TRBJ2-5; D gene unclear. Trimming pared 4 bases from V and 5 bases from J, leaving 14 bases between. This CDR3 contains 14 residues. The CDR3 loop reads CASSSSPLWETQYF. The CDR3 DNA reads TGTGCCAGCAGTTCAAGCCCACTGTGGGAGACCCAGTACTTC.

This chain connects TRBV5-1 to TRBJ2-1, with TRBD1 matching over 8 bases. CDR3 length: 15 amino acids. Germline CDR1 SGHRS, CDR2 YFSETQ. The J segment lost 6 bases and the V segment lost 4 bases, leaving 9 bases of the junction unmatched. The CDR3 DNA reads TGCGCCAGCAGCACTGGACAGGGTCTGGGCAATGAGCAGTTCTTC. Encoded protein: CASSTGQGLGNEQFF.

V is TRBV6-1 and J is TRBJ2-7, with D hard to call. Germline loops: CDR1 MNHNS, CDR2 SASEGT. V lost 6 bases and J 5 bases, leaving 14 bases between the germline ends. CDR3 length: 13 residues. This chain's CDR3 is CASSTPALDEQYF. The CDR3 region has the DNA TGTGCCAGCAGCACCCCCGCTTTGGACGAGCAGTACTTC.

The rearrangement joins TRBV5-6 to TRBJ1-2, with 9 bases that match TRBD1. After removal of 4 bases from V and 8 bases from J, the junction contained 12 bases not matched to a gene. CDR1 is SGHDT, CDR2 YYEEEE, per germline. The CDR3 contains 15 residues. CDR3: CASSPEPRDRAGYTF. In DNA, the CDR3 is TGTGCCAGCAGCCCTGAACCCCGGGACAGGGCAGGCTACACCTTC.

The table lists this clone with a few counts. The gene calls are TRBV6-4 and TRBJ2-3; 8 nucleotides line up with TRBD2. Germline assignment: CDR1 MRHNA and CDR2 SNTAGT. CDR3 length: 17 amino acids. V gave up 0 bases and J gave up 1 base; unmatched junction bases: 6. The CDR3: CASSDSKPRGGTDTQYF. As DNA, the CDR3 is TGTGCCAGCAGTGACTCGAAGCCGCGGGGGGGCACAGATACGCAGTATTTT.

This clone was counted between two and nine times. V is TRBV7-8 and J is TRBJ2-7; D is perhaps TRBD2 (5 bases). The V end lost 3 bases, the J end lost 0 bases, and 21 bases lay between the germline ends. Germline V CDR1 and CDR2: SGHVS, FQNEAQ. The CDR3 is made up of 18 amino acids. CDR3 sequence: CASSLGRLWPGISYEQYF. For the CDR3, the DNA is TGTGCCAGCAGCTTGGGGAGATTATGGCCGGGAATCTCCTACGAGCAGTACTTC. The full variable domain, with the rest looked up from reference TRBV7-8 and TRBJ2-7, is GAGVSQSPRYKVAKRGQDVALRCDPISGHVSLFWYQQALGQGPEFLTYFQNEAQLDKSGLPSDRFFAERPEGSVSTLKIQRTQQEDSAVYLCASSLGRLWPGISYEQYFGPGTRLTVT.

This sequence joins TRBV11-2 and TRBJ2-7; no firm D call. Trimming removed 2 bases at V and 2 bases at J, with 7 bases between. Germline V gene lookup returns CDR1 SGHAT and CDR2 FQNNGV. CDR3 length: 13 residues. CDR3 residues: CASSLPMPYEQYF. The CDR3 DNA is TGTGCCAGCAGCTTACCGATGCCCTACGAGCAGTACTTC. Combining the CDR3 with reference TRBV11-2 and TRBJ2-7 gives the whole variable domain EAGVAQSPRYKIIEKRQSVAFWCNPISGHATLYWYQQILGQGPKLLIQFQNNGVVDDSQLPKDRFSAERLKGVDSTLKIQPAKLEDSAVYLCASSLPMPYEQYFGPGTRLTVT.

This clone was found a few times. V and J are TRBV6-1 and TRBJ1-1, with D possibly being TRBD1 (6 bases). V lost 11 bases and J 7 bases, leaving 20 bases between the germline ends. This CDR3 has 13 residues. From germline, CDR1 is MNHNS and CDR2 SASEGT. This chain's CDR3 is CACTLGGTVEAFF. Written as DNA, the CDR3 is TGTGCCTGCACCCTAGGGGGGACCGTTGAAGCTTTCTTT.